The source of this TCR beta chain is a study of vaccination and CD4 T cells after COVID-19 (dated by TCRdb to the early 2020s). Looking at the study overall: Convalescent patients had a positive SARS-CoV-2 result on nasal swab PCR, and of these patients, several had mild disease and one had severe disease. In the convalescent cohort there were six males and four females, among whom were two Hispanic individuals, seven Caucasians, two Asians and one multiracial person. Two doses of either the Pfizer-BioNTech BNT162b2 vaccine (n=8) or the Moderna mRNA-1273 vaccine (n=2) were administered to participants. Post-COVID blood samples from convalescent patients were collected a median of around 100 days after diagnosis, with a range of 35 to 161 days. The time from the second vaccine dose to post-vaccine blood sampling had a median of roughly 72 days and ranged from about 14 to 241 days. Culture stimuli were overlapping spike peptide pools from SARS-CoV-2 and from the common cold coronaviruses HCoV-NL63, HCoV-OC43 and HCoV-229E. As controls, cultures received a CEFX viral epitope pool (the positive control), an HIV-1 Nef peptide pool (the negative control), or no peptide at all. In around 10 COVID-19 convalescent patients and 4 infection-naive healthy vaccine recipients, researchers compared the spike-specific CD4+ TCR repertoire from before mRNA vaccination with the repertoire from after.

Comments on this clonotype: Its antigen is currently not known. No much larger clonotype is one base removed from it; base qualities were not supplied.

The treatment or condition label for this specimen denotes: roughly ten-day PBMC culture with coronavirus spike peptide pools or control peptides (ViraFEST assay). The ViraFEST assay was used in the study, in which antigen-specific T cells were expanded with peptide pools and expanded clonotypes were subsequently identified by TCR sequencing. The convalescent patients' positive SARS-CoV-2 PCR tests were from March to December 2020, which was before the Alpha, Beta and Delta variants emerged in the United States. PBMCs were cultured at roughly 1.8 million per well in IMDM supplemented with approximately 4.7% human AB serum and 8.5 to 10 IU/ml IL-2, with approximately 10 ug/ml peptide pools added. Half of the culture medium was replaced with fresh IL-2-containing medium on days 3 and 7. After approximately 11 days of culture, CD4+ T cells were isolated by negative selection with the EasySep CD4+ T cell isolation kit. PBMCs were separated from whole blood using Ficoll-Paque Plus gradient centrifugation and then either used fresh or cryopreserved at -140C. Each culture condition was generally run in triplicate wells.

The library was prepared using PCR. At the Johns Hopkins FTIC core, DNA from the cultured CD4+ T cells underwent TCR sequencing with the Oncomine TCR Beta short-read assay. Genomic DNA was extracted from the cultured CD4+ T cells with the QIAamp micro DNA kit. The Oncomine TCR Beta libraries from cultured CD4+ T cells were pooled using unique dual indexes and then sequenced on an Illumina iSeq 100. The original pipeline was this. Non-productive sequences were removed, and CDR3s not starting with C, not ending with F or W, or shorter than 7 amino acids were discarded. Antigen-specific clonotypes were identified using the MANAFEST web application through comparison of peptide-stimulated wells with reference and other culture wells. To be called positive, a clone needed an FDR below 0.05, an odds ratio above 5, and a productive frequency above 0.1% in at least two of three replicate wells. A clonotype was classed as cross-reactive if the clonotype showed significant expansion both in SARS-CoV-2 spike wells and in at least one common cold coronavirus spike condition. Similarity between CDR3 sequences was evaluated in R version 3.6.1 using Levenshtein distances (stringdist) and unrooted phylogenetic trees (ape). Starting from the raw public reads, TCRdb applied fastp trimming at Q25, assembled clones with MiXCR and retained in-frame beta chains. Each entry is one CDR3 protein sequence, shown with its most common DNA and genes. The V and J calls and clone size are TCRdb's, not the authors'. The sample profile shows under 25,000 distinct CDR3 sequences; roughly 53% of them were found once. In total, the top ten clones hold 2.8% of the sample.

The study at large found these results: Relatively few convalescent patients were included in the study, and early timepoints after natural infection were not analyzed. Among convalescent patients, a median roughly 90% of the SARS-CoV-2-reactive clones seen after vaccination appeared only after vaccination, which suggests priming specific to the vaccine. Nearly all vaccine-specific clones in convalescent patients (304 of 307) were mono-reactive for SARS-CoV-2 spike rather than cross-reactive with common cold coronaviruses. The median count of SARS-CoV-2-reactive clonotypes went up from approximately 20 after infection to around 38 after vaccination, although the change was not significant.

Looking up the germline V gene (reference sequence) yields CDR1 DFQATT and CDR2 SNEGSKA. The CDR3 sequence holds 15 residues, the cysteine and phenylalanine included. Only the CDR3 portion is preserved as DNA: 45 bases, with reading frame beginning at the first base. V trim: 2 bases; J trim: 0 bases; unmatched bases: 2. Material: CD4+ T cells from blood, cultured in vitro. This receptor was taken from a human donor who had recovered from COVID-19. The chain couples TRBV20-1 to TRBJ2-2, with 8 central nucleotides matching TRBD1. The CDR3 amino acid sequence is: CSARTQGANTGELFF. The DNA is TGCAGTGCTAGAACACAGGGGGCGAACACCGGGGAGCTGTTTTTT.